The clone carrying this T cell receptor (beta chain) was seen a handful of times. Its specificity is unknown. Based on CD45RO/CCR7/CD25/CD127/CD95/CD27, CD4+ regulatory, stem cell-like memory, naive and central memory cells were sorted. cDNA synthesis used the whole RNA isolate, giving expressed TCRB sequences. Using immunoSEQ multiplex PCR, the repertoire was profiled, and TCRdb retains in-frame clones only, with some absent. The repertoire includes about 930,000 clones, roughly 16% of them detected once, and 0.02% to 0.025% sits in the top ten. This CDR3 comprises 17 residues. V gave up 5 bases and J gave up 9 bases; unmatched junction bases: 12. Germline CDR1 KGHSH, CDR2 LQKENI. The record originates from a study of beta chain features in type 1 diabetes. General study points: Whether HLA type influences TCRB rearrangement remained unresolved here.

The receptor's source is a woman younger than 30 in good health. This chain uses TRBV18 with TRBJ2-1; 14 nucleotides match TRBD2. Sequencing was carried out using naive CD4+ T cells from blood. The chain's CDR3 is CASSSAGTSGSRGEQFF. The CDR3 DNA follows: TGTGCCAGCTCATCAGCCGGGACTAGCGGGAGTCGCGGTGAGCAGTTCTTC. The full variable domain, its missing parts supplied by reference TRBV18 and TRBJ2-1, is NAGVMQNPRHLVRRRGQEARLRCSPMKGHSHVYWYRQLPEEGLKFMVYLQKENIIDESGMPKERFSAEFPKEGPSILRIQQVVRGDSAAYFCASSSAGTSGSRGEQFFGPGTRLTVL.